A single TCR beta chain is shown here with its context. Its antigen remains unidentified. Base qualities were left out, and no much larger clone turns up one base away. The CDR3 contains 15 residues, cysteine and phenylalanine counted. Only the CDR3 DNA stays, 45 bases, in frame from base 1. Reading the germline V gene (reference sequence) gives CDR1 SGHNT and CDR2 YYREEE. V ends up 5 bases short and J 7 bases short, with an unmatched junction base count of 9. The sample belongs to a study of Ad26.COV2.S vaccination and SARS-CoV-2 variants (dated by TCRdb to about 2021). Study-wide context: Donors in the vaccine arm were drawn from COV1001, a multicentre, randomized, double-blind, placebo-controlled phase I-IIa trial testing Ad26.COV2.S in healthy adults. Ad26.COV2.S was administered intramuscularly at 5 x 10^10 or 1 x 10^11 viral particles, either as a single shot or as two shots given 56 days apart. The specificity and breadth of SARS-CoV-2-reactive T cell receptors after Ad26.COV2.S vaccination were assessed by TCRbeta repertoire sequencing. A total of 32 samples were included in the TCR-sequenced set, comprising 19 Ad26.COV2.S vaccine recipients, 5 placebo recipients and 8 SARS-CoV-2 convalescent individuals. Participants in the trial were split at random into five groups of five each, receiving low-dose or high-dose Ad26.COV2.S once or twice, or else placebo on both occasions. Throughout the experiments and outcome assessment, investigators stayed blinded to trial group allocation. What the authors observed across the whole study: Vaccine and placebo recipients had comparable non-spike TCR breadth, which fits with the vaccine containing only spike. Higher spike-specific TCR breadth was observed in Ad26.COV2.S recipients than in placebo recipients (P = 0.0014). The study lacked the statistical power to compare responses across vaccine doses or regimens. The authors noted that the TCR breadth and depth analyses may have underestimated total T cell responses. After vaccination, substantial breadth of spike-specific CD8+ and CD4+ T cell responses was reported.

The immunoSEQ Assay was used to sequence TCRbeta CDR3 regions. After extraction, genomic DNA underwent amplification by bias-controlled multiplex PCR, followed by high-throughput sequencing. The original pipeline was this. To quantify the absolute abundance of each unique TCRbeta CDR3 region, sequences were collapsed and filtered. T cell fraction was estimated by normalizing TCRbeta template counts to usable DNA, which was measured by amplifying reference genes present in all nucleated cells. Repertoire TCRs were annotated as SARS-CoV-2-specific when V gene, CDR3 amino acid sequence and J gene were exactly matched to a known reactive TCR set. The reference SARS-CoV-2 TCR set was derived from MIRA and filtered for enrichment in COVID-19-positive ImmuneCODE repertoires, a step that removed public or cross-reactive TCRs. Using the MIRA antigens, annotated TCRs were further analysed by specific ORF or by position within an ORF. Depth was the summed frequency of annotated unique rearrangements, while breadth was defined as annotated unique rearrangements over total unique productive rearrangements. TCR breadth was compared between groups using two-sided Wilcoxon rank-sum tests. TCRdb re-hosts the immuneACCESS table, in-frame sequences only. Its copies lack some clones; in the studies checked, an unresolved V gene accounts for under half of them, and the cause for the rest is not known. From that table come the V and J calls and clone size; the DNA was used to work out D and trimming. A total of 330,000 or so clones appear in this sample, about nine tenths of them only once. The ten biggest clones cover approximately 5.8% of the sample.

The treatment or condition label here, explained by the study, means: some 20 received Ad26.COV2.S at low or high dose, single or two shots; about 5 received placebo; per-sample allocation not given. Repertoires of vaccine and placebo recipients were sequenced from samples taken on day 63 after the first injection. Between 29 July and 7 August 2020, Cohort 1b enrolled 20 to 30 adults aged 18-55 years at one site in Boston, USA. Ad26.COV2.S was a replication-incompetent adenovirus type 26 vector that expressed a prefusion-stabilized SARS-CoV-2 spike protein derived from the original Wuhan strain. This receptor chain uses TRBV5-4 and TRBJ2-1; 10 bases in the middle match TRBD1. The sample here was peripheral blood, taken in a trial of Ad26.COV2.S vaccine versus placebo. The receptor was derived from a person aged 18-60 years who received the Ad26.COV2.S COVID-19 vaccine or a placebo. The DNA reads TGTGCCAGCAGTTCCGGGACAGGGGAACGAAATGAGCAGTTCTTC. This codes for CASSSGTGERNEQFF.